This paragraph covers one TCR beta chain sequence. The antigen remains unidentified. One end of the junction fails to match germline, which may point to a read error. These data originate in a study of T cells in localized non-small cell lung cancer. Findings of the study overall: Researchers found a median about 53 of the top 100 tumor clones in adjacent lung. The greatest T cell clonality was found in uninvolved adjacent lung (higher than in tumor). Heterogeneity cannot be ruled out, as sequencing used one tumor region only.

The data were produced by immunoSEQ multiplex PCR, yet TCRdb's version contains in-frame clones alone and is incomplete. The top ten hold 4.2% of the sample, which has 30,000 to 35,000 clones, 88% seen once. The input for sequencing was peripheral blood, taken before any cancer treatment. The clonotype was recovered from a woman aged 35-75 years with stage I lung adenocarcinoma.

CDR3 protein: CASSLGVGNTIYF. CDR3 in DNA: TGTGCTAGCAGCTTAGGAGTTGGGAACACCATATATTTT. This chain joins TRBV7-7 and TRBJ1-3; no reliable D call. The CDR3 has 13 residues. Germline V gene data show CDR1 as SSHAT and CDR2 as FNYEAQ (reference sequence).